The 25 T cell receptor beta chains presented below share a single source sample, sequenced in a study of shared clonotypes between healthy human individuals. Naive CD8 cells lacked CD45RO, underwent positive selection for CCR7 and left out terminally differentiated effector memory CD45RA+ cells. Clones were read by immunoSEQ multiplex PCR, and TCRdb kept only the in-frame ones, dropping some. The sample holds approximately 1.9 million clones; about 94% are singletons and the top ten take more than 1.5%. Material: naive CD8+ T cells from PBMCs. The receptor set was obtained from a man aged 18-30 years in good health. Some clones in this sample may be carry-over from other donors' samples.

The chain employs TRBV6-6 and TRBJ2-1; 7 positions match TRBD2. The trim removed 0 bases at V and 16 bases at J, leaving 6 bases unmatched. Germline CDR1 and CDR2: MNHNY and SVGAGI (reference sequence). This CDR3 has 12 amino acids. For the CDR3, the DNA is TGTGCCAGCAGTTACTCGCAGCGGGAAGGATTCTTC. It encodes CASSYSQREGFF.

V and J are TRBV10-3 and TRBJ2-1; 7 bases are shared with TRBD1. CDR1 is ENHRY and CDR2 is SYGVKD in the germline V gene. V lost 0 bases to trimming and J lost 4 bases; unmatched junction nucleotides: 6. This CDR3 is 16 amino acids long. CDR3 sequence: CAISESHRGIYNEQFF. DNA of the CDR3: TGTGCCATCAGTGAGTCGCACAGGGGAATATACAATGAGCAGTTCTTC.

For this clone: Other DNA sequences in this specimen translate into the identical CDR3. The chain carries TRBV29-1 and TRBJ1-2, with D perhaps TRBD1 (5 bases). Trimming removed 6 bases from V and 5 bases from J, with 10 bases in between. Per the germline V gene, CDR1 is SQVTM and CDR2 is ANQGSEA. This CDR3 spans 11 amino acids. DNA for the CDR3: TGCAGCGTCCGGACATCATATGGCTACACCTTC. This encodes CSVRTSYGYTF.

The CDR3 reads CASSSRGGRGYNEQFF. For the CDR3, the DNA is TGTGCCAGCAGCTCGCGTGGGGGGAGGGGCTACAATGAGCAGTTCTTC. The chain uses TRBV11-2 and TRBJ2-1; TRBD2 matches 7 bases. CDR3 length equals 16 residues. Germline-derived CDR1 and CDR2 are SGHAT and FQNNGV. Trimming cost V 4 bases and J 3 bases; bases outside gene matches: 9. Looking up the rest from reference TRBV11-2 and TRBJ2-1 gives the full variable domain: EAGVAQSPRYKIIEKRQSVAFWCNPISGHATLYWYQQILGQGPKLLIQFQNNGVVDDSQLPKDRFSAERLKGVDSTLKIQPAKLEDSAVYLCASSSRGGRGYNEQFFGPGTRLTVL.

This rearrangement joins TRBV7-9 to TRBJ2-1; weak D call: TRBD1 (6 bases). Germline V lookup: CDR1 SEHNR, CDR2 FQNEAQ (reference sequence). The germline V and J ends were trimmed by 5 bases and 7 bases, with 15 bases remaining between them. CDR3 size: 14 residues. As DNA, the CDR3 is TGTGCCAGCAGCGCATGGACAGTAAGAAATGAGCAGTTCTTC. Translating gives CASSAWTVRNEQFF.

The chain is built from TRBV15 and TRBJ2-2; 14 positions match TRBD2. The J segment lost 6 bases and the V segment lost 1 base, leaving 4 bases of the junction unmatched. The CDR3 contains 17 residues. Germline lookup yields CDR1 LNHNV and CDR2 YYDKDF (reference sequence). The CDR3 bases are TGTGCCACCAGCAGAGCCGGGACTAGCGGGAGCCCCGGGGAGCTGTTTTTT. Translated: CATSRAGTSGSPGELFF.

This chain connects TRBV7-2 to TRBJ2-7; perhaps TRBD1 as D (6 bases). In germline, CDR1 is SGHTA, CDR2 FQGNSA. The CDR3 totals 14 residues. The V end was cut by 0 bases, the J end by 4 bases, with 10 bases between. The CDR3 protein is CASSLAGTLYEQYF. The CDR3 DNA sequence: TGTGCCAGCAGCTTAGCCGGGACATTGTACGAGCAGTACTTC.

The rearrangement joins TRBV6-6 to TRBJ2-1, with unresolved D. Germline assignment: CDR1 MNHNY and CDR2 SVGAGI (reference sequence). The CDR3 totals 13 residues. V dropped 2 bases and J dropped 8 bases, with 10 bases sitting between them. CDR3 in amino acids: CASSYKVTDEQFF. The CDR3 DNA reads TGTGCCAGCAGTTACAAGGTGACTGATGAGCAGTTCTTC.

V is TRBV7-9 and J is TRBJ2-7, with D perhaps TRBD2 (6 bases). This CDR3 comprises 15 residues. Trimming stripped 2 bases from V and 2 bases from J, with 13 bases between. Germline CDR1 is SEHNR and CDR2 is FQNEAQ (reference sequence). The CDR3 spells CASSLYEGGAYEQYF. CDR3 nucleotides: TGTGCCAGCAGCTTATATGAGGGAGGAGCCTACGAGCAGTACTTC. Together with reference TRBV7-9 and TRBJ2-7, the CDR3 gives the full variable domain: DTGVSQNPRHKITKRGQNVTFRCDPISEHNRLYWYRQTLGQGPEFLTYFQNEAQLEKSRLLSDRFSAERPKGSFSTLEIQRTEQGDSAMYLCASSLYEGGAYEQYFGPGTRLTVT.

The chain has TRBV29-1 and TRBJ2-1; possibly TRBD2 for D (6 bases). Per germline, CDR1 SQVTM and CDR2 ANQGSEA. Trimming removed 4 bases from V and 0 bases from J, with 13 bases in between. The length of the CDR3 is 15 residues. This chain's CDR3 is CSVGLGLSSYNEQFF. CDR3 sequence (DNA): TGCAGCGTTGGTTTGGGACTGAGCTCCTACAATGAGCAGTTCTTC.

The chain is built from TRBV5-1 and TRBJ2-7, with unresolved D. The CDR3 runs 14 residues. Trimming cost V 0 bases and J 4 bases, with 11 bases left between them. The V gene's germline CDR1 is SGHRS and CDR2 YFSETQ. Here the CDR3 DNA reads TGCGCCAGCAGCTTGGGCCTCATAGGGTACGAGCAGTACTTC. Translated, it gives CASSLGLIGYEQYF.

A word on this clone: This sample includes further DNA sequences coding for the same CDR3. The genes are TRBV5-1 and TRBJ1-1; D might be TRBD1 (5 bases). V lost 2 bases, J lost 8 bases, and 7 bases lay in between. The CDR3 extends over 11 amino acids. Looked up from germline, CDR1 is SGHRS and CDR2 is YFSETQ. The CDR3 is CASSFGTEAFF. The CDR3 DNA sequence: TGCGCCAGCAGCTTTGGGACCGAAGCTTTCTTT.

With respect to this clone: This sample also contains other DNA sequences that code for the same CDR3. The CDR3 DNA follows: TGTGCCAGCAGCCAATTAGCGGGGAGCTCCTACGAGCAGTACTTC. Encoded protein: CASSQLAGSSYEQYF. The chain links TRBV4-2 to TRBJ2-7; TRBD2 matches at 8 bases. The CDR3 spans 15 residues. With V trimmed by 2 bases and J by 0 bases, 3 bases remained unmatched. Germline V lookup: CDR1 LGHNA, CDR2 YNFKEQ.

V is TRBV29-1 and J is TRBJ2-7, with D possibly matching TRBD2 (6 bases). The CDR3 consists of 13 residues. V was trimmed by 6 bases and J by 2 bases, leaving 14 bases between them. CDR1 and CDR2 (germline): SQVTM, ANQGSEA. The CDR3: CSVRLGEAYEQYF. The CDR3 region has the DNA TGCAGCGTGAGGCTCGGGGAGGCCTACGAGCAGTACTTC.

The rearrangement uses TRBV27 and TRBJ2-7, with 7 bases that match TRBD1. The CDR3 extends over 16 amino acids. The V and J ends lost 5 bases and 4 bases, in that order; junction bases with no gene match: 14. CDR1 is MNHEY and CDR2 is SMNVEV in the germline V gene (reference sequence). For the CDR3, the DNA is TGTGCCAGCAGTCCCTTTCCCACAGGGGCTAAATACGAGCAGTACTTC. As protein: CASSPFPTGAKYEQYF.

As regards this clone: Other DNA sequences from this sample encode an identical CDR3 as well. The chain couples TRBV9 to TRBJ2-6, with D tentatively TRBD2 (5 bases). CDR1 and CDR2 (germline): SGDLS, YYNGEE. Trimming took 0 bases from V and 3 from J, leaving 7 bases between them. This CDR3 region has 15 residues. The CDR3 DNA sequence: TGTGCCAGCAGCGTAGTAGGGAGTGGGGCCAACGTCCTGACTTTC. Its translation is CASSVVGSGANVLTF. Supplemented by reference TRBV9 and TRBJ2-6, the full variable domain reads DSGVTQTPKHLITATGQRVTLRCSPRSGDLSVYWYQQSLDQGLQFLIQYYNGEERAKGNILERFSAQQFPDLHSELNLSSLELGDSALYFCASSVVGSGANVLTFGAGSRLTVL.

This clone was seen only once. The chain links TRBV5-8 to TRBJ1-2; a possible D gene is TRBD1 (5 bases). The CDR3 is made up of 12 amino acids. CDR1 and CDR2 from the germline V gene are SGHTS and YDEGEE. The ends were cut back, 9 bases at V and 6 bases at J, with 15 bases in the middle. The CDR3 sequence is CATVKRGDGYTF. The DNA for the CDR3 is TGTGCCACCGTTAAGAGGGGCGATGGCTACACCTTC.

Comment on this clone: Distinct nucleotide sequences in the sample also encode this CDR3. The rearrangement uses TRBV10-3 and TRBJ2-2, with TRBD1 matching 8 bases. V was clipped by 6 bases and J by 4 bases; unmatched bases: 4. CDR3 length equals 14 residues. The germline V gene has CDR1 ENHRY and CDR2 SYGVKD. In DNA, the CDR3 is TGTGCCATCAGGACAGGGGAAGGCACCGGGGAGCTGTTTTTT. Residues: CAIRTGEGTGELFF.

The rearrangement links TRBV5-6 to TRBJ2-2, with D perhaps given as TRBD1 or TRBD2 (5 bases each). This CDR3 is 16 amino acids long. From germline, CDR1 is SGHDT and CDR2 YYEEEE. Trimming stripped 4 bases from V and 9 bases from J, with 22 bases between. CDR3 nucleotides: TGTGCCAGCAGCCCCGGGACGGCCGGCTCTTTGAGGGAGCTGTTTTTT. It encodes CASSPGTAGSLRELFF.

The rearrangement uses TRBV10-3 and TRBJ2-7; D may be TRBD1 (6 bases). The CDR3 extends over 13 amino acids. V lost 9 bases and J 1 base, leaving 13 bases between the germline ends. CDR1 is ENHRY and CDR2 is SYGVKD in the germline V gene. The CDR3 loop reads CAISLTGSYEQYF. The CDR3 DNA reads as TGTGCCATATCGTTGACAGGATCCTACGAGCAGTACTTC.

This clone showed up just a few times. CDR3 in DNA: TGTGCCTGGAGTAGCGCCCCAGACCTCACCTTC. This encodes CAWSSAPDLTF. The chain couples TRBV30 to TRBJ1-2; the D is unclear. This CDR3 spans 11 amino acids. Germline V gene data show CDR1 as GTSNPN and CDR2 as SVGIG (reference sequence). Deletions cut 2 bases from V and 13 bases from J, with 14 bases between. Looking up the rest from reference TRBV30 and TRBJ1-2 gives the full variable domain: SQTIHQWPATLVQPVGSPLSLECTVEGTSNPNLYWYRQAAGRGLQLLFYSVGIGQISSEVPQNLSASRPQDRQFILSSKKLLLSDSGFYLCAWSSAPDLTFGSGTRLTVV.

The chain couples TRBV18 to TRBJ2-7; D uncertain. Looked up from germline, CDR1 is KGHSH and CDR2 is LQKENI. The length of the CDR3 is 14 residues. V was shortened by 3 bases and J by 5 bases, with 14 bases between the two germline ends. The DNA of the CDR3 is TGTGCCAGCTCACCTGACGCAAGGGCCAACGAGCAGTACTTC. It codes for CASSPDARANEQYF.

The chain recombines TRBV9 with TRBJ2-3; unclear D gene. The CDR3 extends over 16 amino acids. Germline assignment: CDR1 SGDLS and CDR2 YYNGEE. Trimming shortened V by 2 bases and J by 0 bases, and 13 bases separated the two germline ends. As DNA, the CDR3 is TGTGCCAGCAGCGTTCGCTTTGACACTAGCACAGATACGCAGTATTTT. It codes for CASSVRFDTSTDTQYF. Variable domain in full (rest from reference TRBV9 and TRBJ2-3): DSGVTQTPKHLITATGQRVTLRCSPRSGDLSVYWYQQSLDQGLQFLIQYYNGEERAKGNILERFSAQQFPDLHSELNLSSLELGDSALYFCASSVRFDTSTDTQYFGPGTRLTVL.

The chain joins TRBV9 to TRBJ2-3; D is ambiguous. Germline CDR1 and CDR2: SGDLS and YYNGEE. The CDR3 spans 16 residues. The V end was cut by 4 bases, the J end by 2 bases, with 17 bases between. CDR3: CASSPQFVTTTDTQYF. Here the CDR3 DNA reads TGTGCCAGCAGCCCCCAATTTGTGACCACCACAGATACGCAGTATTTT.

This rearrangement joins TRBV7-9 to TRBJ2-5, with 8 nucleotides matching TRBD1. The CDR3 covers 15 residues. The J segment lost 5 bases and the V segment lost 2 bases, leaving 7 bases of the junction unmatched. From germline, CDR1 is SEHNR and CDR2 FQNEAQ (reference sequence). CDR3 protein: CASSLRQGAHETQYF. The CDR3 nucleotides read TGTGCCAGCAGCTTAAGGCAGGGGGCCCATGAGACCCAGTACTTC.